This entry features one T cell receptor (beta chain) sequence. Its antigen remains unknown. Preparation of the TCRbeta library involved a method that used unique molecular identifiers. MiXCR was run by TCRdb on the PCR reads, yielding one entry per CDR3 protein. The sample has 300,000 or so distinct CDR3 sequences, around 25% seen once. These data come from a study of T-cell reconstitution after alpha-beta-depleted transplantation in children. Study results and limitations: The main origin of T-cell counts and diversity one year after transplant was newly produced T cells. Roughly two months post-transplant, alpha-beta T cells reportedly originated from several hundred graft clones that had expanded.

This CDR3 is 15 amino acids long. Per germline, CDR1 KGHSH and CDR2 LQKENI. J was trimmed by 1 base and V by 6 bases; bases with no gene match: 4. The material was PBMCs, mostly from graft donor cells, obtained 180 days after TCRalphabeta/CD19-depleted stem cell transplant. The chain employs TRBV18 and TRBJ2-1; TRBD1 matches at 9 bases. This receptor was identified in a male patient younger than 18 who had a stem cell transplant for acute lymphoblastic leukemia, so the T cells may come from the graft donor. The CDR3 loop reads CASSGQGTSYNEQFF. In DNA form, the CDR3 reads TGTGCCAGCTCCGGACAGGGGACGTCCTACAATGAGCAGTTCTTC.